This T cell receptor (beta chain) was identified in a study of blood T cell repertoires in COVID-19. In this sample, this clone turned up a few times. The CDR3 sequence is 13 residues long. The V gene lost 11 bases and the J gene lost 0 bases, with 13 bases spanning the gap. Germline lookup yields CDR1 SNHLY and CDR2 FYNNEI. Method: immunoSEQ multiplex PCR; TCRdb's copy keeps in-frame clones and lacks some. The data show over 400,000 clones, approximately 91% seen once. The chain carries TRBV2 and TRBJ1-1, with D uncertain. This sequence originates from a woman in her sixties who had recovered from COVID-19. Sequenced sample: PBMCs or T cells enriched from blood (not recorded which). Here the CDR3 DNA reads TGTGCCGGAGTCCCACACCTGAACACTGAAGCTTTCTTT. This codes for CAGVPHLNTEAFF. The complete variable domain, with remaining parts taken from reference TRBV2 and TRBJ1-1, reads EPEVTQTPSHQVTQMGQEVILRCVPISNHLYFYWYRQILGQKVEFLVSFYNNEISEKSEIFDDQFSVERPDGSNFTLKIRSTKLEDSAMYFCAGVPHLNTEAFFGQGTRLTVV.